This passage covers 9 T cell receptor beta chains from one sample sequenced in a study of somatic mutations in cytotoxic T cells in rheumatoid arthritis. Assay: immunoSEQ multiplex PCR; the TCRdb copy retains only in-frame clones and omits some. The top ten clones hold roughly an eighth of a sample with some 18,000 clones, approximately 78% of them seen once. The sequenced sample was CD8+ T cells sorted from blood. The receptors were gathered from an adult with rheumatoid arthritis.

This chain joins TRBV27 and TRBJ2-1; TRBD1 aligns across 8 bases. The CDR3 length is 19 residues. Per germline, CDR1 MNHEY and CDR2 SMNVEV (reference sequence). V gave up 6 bases and J gave up 0 bases; unmatched junction bases: 16. CDR3 loop: CASRNGADLDRGSYNEQFF. In DNA, the CDR3 is TGTGCCAGCAGAAACGGGGCCGATCTTGACAGGGGCTCCTACAATGAGCAGTTCTTC.

CDR3 bases: TGTGCCAGCAGTTTATGGGAGGGCCCCTACAATGAGCAGTTCTTC. This codes for CASSLWEGPYNEQFF. The V gene is TRBV27, the J gene TRBJ2-1; 7 bases match TRBD2. The CDR3 has 15 residues. With V trimmed by 1 base and J by 2 bases, 2 bases remained unmatched. In germline, CDR1 is MNHEY, CDR2 SMNVEV (reference sequence).

CDR3: CASPPGDAPYEQYF. For the CDR3, the DNA is TGTGCCAGTCCCCCAGGGGACGCTCCTTACGAGCAGTACTTC. The chain couples TRBV6-1 to TRBJ2-7, with D possibly matching TRBD1 (6 bases). The CDR3 runs to 14 residues. The germline V gene has CDR1 MNHNS and CDR2 SASEGT. V lost 9 bases and J lost 4, with 19 bases in between.

The V call is TRBV7-2, the J call TRBJ1-4, with 7 bases lining up with TRBD1. V shed 5 bases, J shed 5 bases, and the junction held 11 bases outside the gene matches. This CDR3 region has 16 residues. The germline gives CDR1 SGHTA, CDR2 FQGNSA. CDR3 in amino acids: CASSDVVATGNEKLFF. CDR3 DNA: TGTGCCAGCAGCGACGTGGTTGCGACAGGGAATGAAAAACTGTTTTTT.

The chain has TRBV29-1 and TRBJ1-2; unclear D gene. The length of the CDR3 is 15 residues. The V and J ends lost 4 bases and 0 bases respectively, with 15 bases between them. Per the germline V gene, CDR1 is SQVTM and CDR2 is ANQGSEA. CDR3 region: CSVVVPVGSNYGYTF. The CDR3 DNA is TGCAGCGTTGTCGTTCCGGTGGGATCTAACTATGGCTACACCTTC.

The V gene is TRBV18, the J gene TRBJ2-1; 7 positions agree with TRBD2. Looked up from germline, CDR1 is KGHSH and CDR2 is LQKENI. CDR3 length equals 19 residues. Trimming cost V 4 bases and J 3 bases; bases outside gene matches: 18. The CDR3 loop is CASSLSGAPSPGLYNEQFF. The CDR3 DNA follows: TGTGCCAGCTCACTCAGCGGGGCACCCTCCCCTGGGCTCTACAATGAGCAGTTCTTC.

V gene TRBV30 combines with J gene TRBJ2-1; 8 bases are shared with TRBD2. CDR1 is GTSNPN and CDR2 is SVGIG in the germline V gene (reference sequence). CDR3 size: 14 residues. V dropped 0 bases and J dropped 7; count of bases not matched to a gene: 5. CDR3 amino acids: CAWSVGLADNEQFF. The CDR3 DNA reads as TGTGCCTGGAGTGTTGGACTAGCTGATAATGAGCAGTTCTTC.

Only a few counts were recorded for this clone. V usage is TRBV10-3 and J usage is TRBJ1-1; 7 bases are shared with TRBD1. Trimming cost V 0 bases and J 7 bases; bases outside gene matches: 2. The CDR3 is 13 amino acids. Germline V gene sequence: CDR1 ENHRY, CDR2 SYGVKD. The CDR3 nucleotides are TGTGCCATCAGTGAGTCAGGGGGCAATGAAGCTTTCTTT. Protein sequence: CAISESGGNEAFF.

The V and J genes are TRBV4-3 and TRBJ2-7; D might be TRBD1 (5 bases). The V and J ends lost 0 bases and 3 bases respectively, with 12 bases between them. The CDR3 is made up of 15 amino acids. Germline V gene lookup returns CDR1 LGHNA and CDR2 YSLEER. The CDR3 DNA sequence: TGCGCCAGCAGCCAAGATCGACAGTTCTACTACGAGCAGTACTTC. Translation gives CASSQDRQFYYEQYF.